The 29 T cell receptor beta chains below all came from one sample that was sequenced in a study of cytomegalovirus exposure and HLA in healthy donors. The PCR had 60 Vbeta and 13 Jbeta primers. Libraries were prepared by immunoSEQ multiplex PCR; TCRdb keeps only in-frame clonotypes and omits some of them. The sample lists 200,000 to 300,000 clones, 82% occurring once. The sample was PBMCs. These receptors were taken from a woman in her thirties or forties in good health and CMV-seropositive.

The DNA for the CDR3 is TGTGCCAGCAGGGCCGGCGGGACAGGGAAGATAAACTATGGCTACACCTTC. This encodes CASRAGGTGKINYGYTF. This sequence joins TRBV28 and TRBJ1-2; 9 positions agree with TRBD1. This CDR3 region has 17 residues. Germline CDR1 is MDHEN and CDR2 is SYDVKM. V lost 6 bases and J lost 2; bases outside the gene matches: 13.

The chain uses TRBV28 and TRBJ1-5, with 10 bases that match TRBD1. Trimming removed 5 bases from V and 4 bases from J; junction bases left unmatched: 2. Per germline, CDR1 MDHEN and CDR2 SYDVKM. The CDR3 sequence is 14 residues long. For the CDR3, the DNA is TGTGCCAGCAGTGGGGACAGGGGAAATCAGCCCCAGCATTTT. Its translation is CASSGDRGNQPQHF.

The V and J genes are TRBV7-8 and TRBJ1-1; the match to TRBD1 covers 8 bases. CDR3 length: 14 amino acids. Trimming at V came to 5 bases and at J to 5 bases, leaving 7 bases not matched to a gene. From germline, CDR1 is SGHVS and CDR2 FQNEAQ. In DNA form, the CDR3 reads TGTGCCAGCAGCCCTCAGGGGGCTTGGACTGAAGCTTTCTTT. It encodes CASSPQGAWTEAFF.

V and J are TRBV7-2 and TRBJ1-2; 9 nucleotides align to TRBD1. CDR1 and CDR2 from the germline V gene are SGHTA and FQGNSA. The J segment lost 4 bases and the V segment lost 3 bases, leaving 6 bases of the junction unmatched. The CDR3 runs 15 residues. CDR3 DNA: TGTGCCAGCAGCTTGGGACAGGGTATTACCTATGGCTACACCTTC. Amino acids: CASSLGQGITYGYTF.

V is TRBV13 and J is TRBJ2-5, with TRBD1 matching over 7 bases. The CDR3 contains 17 residues. Trimming at V came to 0 bases and at J to 6 bases, leaving 13 bases not matched to a gene. Germline CDR1 is PRHDT and CDR2 is FYEKMQ (reference sequence). The chain's CDR3 is CASSLGGPDRRLKTQYF. CDR3 DNA sequence: TGTGCCAGCAGCTTAGGAGGCCCGGACAGGAGGCTGAAGACCCAGTACTTC.

The V and J genes are TRBV6-5 and TRBJ1-1; possible D gene TRBD1, 6 bases. From germline, CDR1 is MNHEY and CDR2 SVGAGI. Trimming left V 0 bases short and J 5 bases short, with 10 bases between. CDR3 length: 14 residues. CDR3 residues: CASSYSGGRTEAFF. CDR3 nucleotides: TGTGCCAGCAGTTACTCGGGGGGGCGAACTGAAGCTTTCTTT.

This clone was counted once. This chain uses TRBV9 with TRBJ2-3; 8 bases match TRBD2. Germline-derived CDR1 and CDR2 are SGDLS and YYNGEE. V lost 0 bases to trimming and J lost 2 bases; unmatched junction nucleotides: 8. This CDR3 contains 17 residues. CDR3 DNA: TGTGCCAGCAGCGTAGTTTGGCGGGGGGCCCTCACAGATACGCAGTATTTT. Amino acid sequence: CASSVVWRGALTDTQYF.

V gene TRBV5-4 combines with J gene TRBJ1-6, with D possibly TRBD1 on 5 matching bases. CDR1 and CDR2 from the germline V gene are SGHNT and YYREEE (reference sequence). The CDR3 has 15 amino acids. The germline V and J ends were trimmed by 4 bases and 5 bases, with 13 bases remaining between them. The CDR3 is CASSRPTENNSPLHF. CDR3 nucleotides: TGTGCCAGCAGCCGACCGACAGAGAATAATTCACCCCTCCACTTT.

The J gene is TRBJ2-3, the V gene TRBV6-6; 7 bases align to TRBD1. The CDR3 has 15 amino acids. Looked up from germline, CDR1 is MNHNY and CDR2 is SVGAGI (reference sequence). V lost 2 bases, J lost 6 bases, and 8 bases stayed unmatched. This chain's CDR3 is CASSYEDRTFDTQYF. The CDR3 DNA follows: TGTGCCAGCAGTTACGAGGACAGGACTTTCGATACGCAGTATTTT.

The J gene is TRBJ2-2, the V gene TRBV15; tentative D call: TRBD1 (7 bases). The length of the CDR3 is 18 residues. The V and J ends lost 0 bases and 1 base respectively, with 15 bases between them. Germline V lookup: CDR1 LNHNV, CDR2 YYDKDF (reference sequence). This chain's CDR3 is CATSREDQGGWNTGELFF. As DNA, the CDR3 is TGTGCCACCAGCAGAGAGGACCAGGGGGGCTGGAACACCGGGGAGCTGTTTTTT. Full variable domain (missing parts from reference TRBV15 and TRBJ2-2): DAMVIQNPRYQVTQFGKPVTLSCSQTLNHNVMYWYQQKSSQAPKLLFHYYDKDFNNEADTPDNFQSRRPNTSFCFLDIRSPGLGDTAMYLCATSREDQGGWNTGELFFGEGSRLTVL.

Details on this clone: Other DNA sequences within the sample encode an identical CDR3. The chain uses TRBV7-2 and TRBJ1-2; a weak D match, TRBD1 (6 bases). The V and J ends lost 1 base and 4 bases respectively, with 7 bases between them. In germline, CDR1 is SGHTA, CDR2 FQGNSA. The CDR3 is 13 amino acids. The CDR3 DNA is TGTGCCAGCAGCTTAGGGACAGTCTATGGCTACACCTTC. Translating gives CASSLGTVYGYTF. The full variable domain, its missing parts supplied by reference TRBV7-2 and TRBJ1-2, is GAGVSQSPSNKVTEKGKDVELRCDPISGHTALYWYRQSLGQGLEFLIYFQGNSAPDKSGLPSDRFSAERTGGSVSTLTIQRTQQEDSAVYLCASSLGTVYGYTFGSGTRLTVV.

This chain joins TRBV28 and TRBJ1-3, with D perhaps matching TRBD1 (6 bases). CDR1 and CDR2 from the germline V gene are MDHEN and SYDVKM. The CDR3 runs to 14 residues. V gave up 5 bases and J gave up 0 bases, with 8 bases separating them. The CDR3 reads CASSRTASGNTIYF. As DNA, the CDR3 is TGTGCCAGCAGTAGGACAGCCTCTGGAAACACCATATATTTT.

The genes are TRBV7-9 and TRBJ2-3; the match to TRBD2 covers 8 bases. The germline V gene encodes CDR1 SEHNR and CDR2 FQNEAQ (reference sequence). CDR3 length: 13 residues. V trimming: 7 bases; J trimming: 5 bases; junction bases outside the gene matches: 5. The CDR3 nucleotides read TGTGCCAGCATCATCGGGGGGGGAGATACGCAGTATTTT. Translating it yields CASIIGGGDTQYF.

The chain uses TRBV7-9 and TRBJ2-3; 7 bases match TRBD1. CDR3 length equals 17 residues. CDR1 SEHNR and CDR2 FQNEAQ come from the germline V gene (reference sequence). Trimming took 1 base from V and 3 from J; bases not matched to a gene: 10. The DNA of the CDR3 is TGTGCCAGCAGCTTAGGGAACCAGGGGGTAGTGACAGATACGCAGTATTTT. This translates into CASSLGNQGVVTDTQYF.

This chain uses TRBV7-3 with TRBJ1-2; 8 bases match TRBD1. Germline values: CDR1 SGHTA, CDR2 FQGTGA. The CDR3 contains 13 residues. Germline trimming cut 4 bases from V and 8 bases from J; bases unmatched to any gene: 6. The CDR3 loop is CASSSTGAGGYTF. CDR3 DNA: TGTGCCAGCAGCTCGACAGGGGCAGGAGGCTACACCTTC.

V gene TRBV7-7 combines with J gene TRBJ2-3; no clear D. V lost 1 base and J 4 bases, leaving 12 bases between the germline ends. The CDR3 has 15 residues. CDR1 is SSHAT, CDR2 FNYEAQ, per germline (reference sequence). The CDR3 DNA is TGTGCCAGCAGCTTAGATGGCCATGGAGCAGATACGCAGTATTTT. This codes for CASSLDGHGADTQYF.

The V and J genes are TRBV9 and TRBJ1-3; D gene ambiguous. The ends were cut back, 4 bases at V and 4 bases at J, with 9 bases in the middle. From germline, CDR1 is SGDLS and CDR2 YYNGEE. This CDR3 has 13 residues. The CDR3 sequence: CASSPLRGNTIYF. The CDR3 DNA reads as TGTGCCAGCAGCCCCCTCCGGGGAAACACCATATATTTT.

The chain has TRBV15 and TRBJ2-7, with 10 bases aligning to TRBD1. This CDR3 is built from 17 residues. With V trimmed by 2 bases and J by 4 bases, 11 bases remained unmatched. Germline values: CDR1 LNHNV, CDR2 YYDKDF (reference sequence). CDR3 bases: TGTGCCACCAGCAGAACCTACTCCGGGACAGGGGTTTACGAGCAGTACTTC. This gives the protein CATSRTYSGTGVYEQYF.

The chain recombines TRBV27 with TRBJ1-2; 11 nucleotides agree with TRBD1. The V and J ends lost 0 bases and 5 bases, in that order; junction bases with no gene match: 8. CDR1 and CDR2 (germline): MNHEY, SMNVEV (reference sequence). CDR3 size: 17 residues. The CDR3 DNA is TGTGCCAGCAGTTTATCCTGGTTAGGGACAGGGGGGTATGGCTACACCTTC. Its translation is CASSLSWLGTGGYGYTF.

This clone was seen just once. This chain links TRBV11-2 with TRBJ2-7; unclear D gene. The CDR3 extends over 12 amino acids. With 2 bases removed from V and 3 bases from J, the gap between germline ends came to 5 bases. Germline V gene data show CDR1 as SGHAT and CDR2 as FQNNGV. The CDR3 region is CASSLHSYEQYF. In DNA, the CDR3 is TGTGCCAGCAGCTTACACAGCTACGAGCAGTACTTC.

This clone was recorded once. This sequence joins TRBV18 and TRBJ2-7, with 13 bases lining up with TRBD2. This CDR3 is 18 amino acids long. J gave up 0 bases and V 6 bases, and 11 bases lay outside the gene matches. Per the germline V gene, CDR1 is KGHSH and CDR2 is LQKENI. The CDR3 loop is CASSSGLAGVGSSYEQYF. For the CDR3, the DNA is TGTGCCAGCTCGTCCGGACTAGCGGGAGTGGGGAGCTCCTACGAGCAGTACTTC.

This clone was seen more than once but under ten times. The V call is TRBV2, the J call TRBJ2-1; 7 nucleotides line up with TRBD1. Germline V gives CDR1 SNHLY, CDR2 FYNNEI. V was clipped by 4 bases and J by 5 bases; unmatched bases: 8. The CDR3 runs to 15 residues. Here the CDR3 reads CASSVGGRKNNEQFF. The CDR3 DNA follows: TGTGCCAGCAGTGTAGGGGGCCGCAAAAACAATGAGCAGTTCTTC.

This clone was seen a single time. The V gene is TRBV7-2, the J gene TRBJ2-3; D remains ambiguous. V dropped 9 bases and J dropped 6 bases, with 7 bases sitting between them. CDR3 length equals 10 residues. Germline V gives CDR1 SGHTA, CDR2 FQGNSA. The CDR3 protein is CASLTDTQYF. CDR3 in DNA: TGTGCCAGTCTGACTGATACGCAGTATTTT. Using reference TRBV7-2 and TRBJ2-3 for the parts outside the CDR3, the full variable domain is GAGVSQSPSNKVTEKGKDVELRCDPISGHTALYWYRQSLGQGLEFLIYFQGNSAPDKSGLPSDRFSAERTGGSVSTLTIQRTQQEDSAVYLCASLTDTQYFGPGTRLTVL.

The chain couples TRBV30 to TRBJ1-6; 7 bases line up with TRBD1. The CDR3 is 14 amino acids. Germline trimming cut 0 bases from V and 8 bases from J; bases unmatched to any gene: 4. Germline loops: CDR1 GTSNPN, CDR2 SVGIG (reference sequence). CDR3: CAWSVRTGYSPLHF. CDR3 sequence (DNA): TGTGCCTGGAGTGTACGGACAGGATATTCACCCCTCCACTTT.

This sequence joins TRBV19 and TRBJ1-5; TRBD1 matches at 8 bases. V shed 0 bases, J shed 5 bases, and the junction held 3 bases outside the gene matches. CDR1 is LNHDA, CDR2 SQIVND, per germline (reference sequence). The CDR3 totals 15 residues. As DNA, the CDR3 is TGTGCCAGTAGTATAGAGACAGGGGTACATCAGCCCCAGCATTTT. It codes for CASSIETGVHQPQHF.

The gene calls are TRBV19 and TRBJ1-6, with 7 bases identical to TRBD1. Germline V gene data show CDR1 as LNHDA and CDR2 as SQIVND (reference sequence). V was pared by 3 bases and J by 9 bases, with 8 bases of the junction left unmatched. The CDR3 spans 15 residues. The CDR3 DNA sequence: TGTGCCAGTAGTATCCGGGACAGCCAGACTTCACCCCTCCACTTT. It encodes CASSIRDSQTSPLHF.

The V and J genes are TRBV4-1 and TRBJ2-3; the D is unclear. The CDR3 contains 19 residues. Germline V gene sequence: CDR1 MGHRA, CDR2 YSYEKL. The germline V and J ends were trimmed by 0 bases and 0 bases, with 19 bases remaining between them. This CDR3 is CASSQDFFEWALSTDTQYF. CDR3 nucleotides: TGCGCCAGCAGCCAAGATTTTTTCGAGTGGGCACTGAGCACAGATACGCAGTATTTT.

The table lists this clone with a few counts. The gene calls are TRBV5-1 and TRBJ1-4; D remains ambiguous. V was trimmed by 0 bases and J by 4 bases, leaving 7 bases between them. Per the germline V gene, CDR1 is SGHRS and CDR2 is YFSETQ. The CDR3 totals 14 residues. This CDR3 reads CASSLGHINEKLFF. In nucleotides, the CDR3 is TGCGCCAGCAGCTTGGGTCACATTAATGAAAAACTGTTTTTT. Based on the CDR3 plus reference TRBV5-1 and TRBJ1-4, the full variable domain is KAGVTQTPRYLIKTRGQQVTLSCSPISGHRSVSWYQQTPGQGLQFLFEYFSETQRNKGNFPGRFSGRQFSNSRSEMNVSTLELGDSALYLCASSLGHINEKLFFGSGTQLSVL.

The chain couples TRBV10-3 to TRBJ1-1, with D possibly being TRBD1 (5 bases). The V and J ends lost 4 bases and 4 bases respectively, with 13 bases between them. Per the germline V gene, CDR1 is ENHRY and CDR2 is SYGVKD. The CDR3 has 14 residues. CDR3 amino acids: CAISGGGSGTEAFF. The CDR3 region has the DNA TGTGCCATCAGTGGGGGGGGTTCGGGCACTGAAGCTTTCTTT.